These 28 T cell receptor beta chains originate from one sample sequenced in a study of OX40 agonist ivuxolimab in advanced cancers. The assay was immunoSEQ multiplex PCR, and TCRdb's table has in-frame clones only and misses some. The sample yields 69,000 or so clones, more than 70% seen once. This specimen consisted of CD4+ or CD8+ T cells sorted from blood, obtained in a trial of the OX40 agonist ivuxolimab. These receptor sequences come from an adult with an advanced solid tumor such as melanoma, head and neck, liver or kidney cancer.

The chain uses TRBV2 and TRBJ2-5, with 7 bases fitting TRBD2. V lost 6 bases, J lost 2 bases, and 6 bases stayed unmatched. Germline CDR1 reads SNHLY; CDR2 reads FYNNEI. This CDR3 spans 14 amino acids. CDR3 in DNA: TGTGCCAGCAGATTCCTAGCGGCACAAGAGACCCAGTACTTC. It specifies CASRFLAAQETQYF.

The chain combines TRBV2 with TRBJ1-6; possibly TRBD1 for D (6 bases). The CDR3 is 16 amino acids. Germline CDR1 and CDR2: SNHLY and FYNNEI. The V and J ends lost 2 bases and 8 bases respectively, with 16 bases between them. The CDR3 loop is CASSEPDRSKDSPLHF. The CDR3 DNA reads as TGTGCCAGCAGTGAACCAGACAGGTCCAAGGATTCACCCCTCCACTTT.

This clone has only one observation. The J gene is TRBJ1-4, the V gene TRBV6-6, with D possibly matching TRBD1 (6 bases). This CDR3 is 15 amino acids long. The germline gives CDR1 MNHNY, CDR2 SVGAGI (reference sequence). The V end was cut by 0 bases, the J end by 7 bases, with 12 bases between. CDR3 DNA: TGTGCCAGCAGTTACTCGGGGGGGCCCGGTGAAAAACTGTTTTTT. Translation: CASSYSGGPGEKLFF.

The V gene is TRBV7-9, the J gene TRBJ2-1, with a weak D call TRBD2 (7 bases). The CDR3 is made up of 14 amino acids. Trimming removed 6 bases at V and 10 bases at J, with 19 bases between. The V gene's germline CDR1 is SEHNR and CDR2 FQNEAQ (reference sequence). The CDR3 is CASSRAGASREQFF. DNA for the CDR3: TGTGCCAGCAGTAGGGCGGGGGCCTCCAGGGAGCAGTTCTTC.

The V and J genes are TRBV10-3 and TRBJ1-5; 10 bases align to TRBD1. Germline CDR1 reads ENHRY; CDR2 reads SYGVKD. The CDR3 is 14 amino acids. V lost 2 bases, J lost 5 bases, and 0 bases stayed unmatched. The CDR3 DNA sequence: TGTGCCATCAGTGAGGGGACAGGGGATCAGCCCCAGCATTTT. This translates into CAISEGTGDQPQHF.

V is TRBV6-1 and J is TRBJ1-1, with D unresolved. Germline CDR1 reads MNHNS; CDR2 reads SASEGT. The germline V and J ends were trimmed by 4 bases and 0 bases, with 6 bases remaining between them. The CDR3 contains 13 residues. This CDR3 reads CASSAAMNTEAFF. The CDR3 DNA follows: TGTGCCAGCAGTGCAGCCATGAACACTGAAGCTTTCTTT.

The chain combines TRBV6-6 with TRBJ2-7, with D perhaps TRBD1 (5 bases). The V end lost 0 bases, the J end lost 0 bases, and 6 bases lay between the germline ends. The CDR3 has 14 residues. Germline CDR1 and CDR2: MNHNY and SVGAGI (reference sequence). CDR3 sequence: CASSYSQGSYEQYF. CDR3 nucleotides: TGTGCCAGCAGTTACTCCCAGGGCTCCTACGAGCAGTACTTC.

V is TRBV4-1 and J is TRBJ2-2; TRBD1 might be the D (6 bases). The germline V and J ends were trimmed by 4 bases and 4 bases, with 10 bases remaining between them. The CDR3 contains 14 residues. CDR1 MGHRA and CDR2 YSYEKL come from the germline V gene. Here the CDR3 reads CASSPGQPTGELFF. The CDR3 bases are TGCGCCAGCAGCCCCGGACAGCCCACCGGGGAGCTGTTTTTT.

This chain joins TRBV7-9 and TRBJ1-1; D call uncertain. V was trimmed by 6 bases and J by 0 bases, leaving 11 bases between them. Germline V gives CDR1 SEHNR, CDR2 FQNEAQ (reference sequence). The CDR3 has 14 amino acids. The CDR3 sequence: CASRSLYVNTEAFF. For the CDR3, the DNA is TGTGCCAGCAGGTCTCTTTACGTGAACACTGAAGCTTTCTTT.

The V call is TRBV5-1, the J call TRBJ2-7, with D hard to call. Germline V CDR1 and CDR2: SGHRS, YFSETQ. This CDR3 contains 14 residues. Trimming removed 5 bases at V and 2 bases at J, with 14 bases between. CDR3 nucleotide sequence: TGCGCCAGCAGTACACAGTCTGGAACCTACGAGCAGTACTTC. It yields the protein CASSTQSGTYEQYF.

The V gene is TRBV7-8, the J gene TRBJ1-6; D possibly corresponds to TRBD1 (6 bases). CDR1 SGHVS and CDR2 FQNEAQ come from the germline V gene. V gave up 4 bases and J gave up 7 bases, with 11 bases separating them. This CDR3 has 14 residues. The CDR3 DNA is TGTGCCAGCAGCTCCGGGACACGAAATTCACCCCTCCACTTT. It is translated as CASSSGTRNSPLHF.

The chain has TRBV5-1 and TRBJ2-2, with D maybe TRBD1 (6 bases). This CDR3 region has 14 residues. The V and J ends lost 3 bases and 5 bases respectively, with 11 bases between them. The V gene's germline CDR1 is SGHRS and CDR2 YFSETQ. The CDR3 is CASSYSGETGELFF. DNA for the CDR3: TGCGCCAGCAGCTACTCAGGGGAGACCGGGGAGCTGTTTTTT.

V gene TRBV6-1 combines with J gene TRBJ1-1, with a tentative D call TRBD1 (6 bases). Germline lookup yields CDR1 MNHNS and CDR2 SASEGT. This CDR3 has 14 residues. V was shortened by 6 bases and J by 1 base, with 12 bases between the two germline ends. This CDR3 reads CASSYREANTEAFF. The CDR3 DNA reads TGTGCCAGCAGCTACAGGGAAGCGAACACTGAAGCTTTCTTT.

This sequence joins TRBV2 and TRBJ2-1; 10 bases agree with TRBD2. The V gene's germline CDR1 is SNHLY and CDR2 FYNNEI. The ends lost 7 bases at V and 6 bases at J; junction bases unmatched: 3. CDR3 size: 13 residues. CDR3 nucleotide sequence: TGTGCCAGCAATCTAGCGGGAGCCAATGAGCAGTTCTTC. Translating it yields CASNLAGANEQFF.

The chain recombines TRBV14 with TRBJ1-5; D is uncertain. Trimming stripped 1 base from V and 9 bases from J, with 10 bases between. This CDR3 has 13 amino acids. The germline CDR1 and CDR2 sequences are SGHDN and FVKESK. The CDR3 is CASSQGPKGPQHF. The CDR3 coding sequence is TGTGCCAGCAGCCAAGGACCCAAGGGGCCCCAGCATTTT.

The chain couples TRBV6-5 to TRBJ1-6, with a weak D call TRBD1 (5 bases). The V and J ends lost 5 bases and 7 bases respectively, with 6 bases between them. Germline V gene lookup returns CDR1 MNHEY and CDR2 SVGAGI. The CDR3 consists of 12 residues. CDR3 sequence reads: CASSRQNSPLHF. The CDR3 region has the DNA TGTGCCAGCAGTAGACAGAATTCACCCCTCCACTTT.

The chain couples TRBV15 to TRBJ1-5; D unclear. Germline loops: CDR1 LNHNV, CDR2 YYDKDF (reference sequence). This CDR3 spans 14 amino acids. V lost 1 base and J lost 3, with 7 bases in between. The CDR3 DNA is TGTGCCACCAGCAGAGTATGGGCCAATCAGCCCCAGCATTTT. Its translation: CATSRVWANQPQHF.

The rearrangement links TRBV2 to TRBJ1-4; a possible D gene is TRBD1 (5 bases). The germline V and J ends were trimmed by 4 bases and 8 bases, with 11 bases remaining between them. This CDR3 has 13 residues. CDR1 SNHLY and CDR2 FYNNEI come from the germline V gene. CDR3 DNA: TGTGCCAGCAGTGTAAACAGGAGGGAAAAACTGTTTTTT. Encoded protein: CASSVNRREKLFF.

This chain uses TRBV4-2 with TRBJ2-5, with D possibly TRBD2 on 7 matching bases. Trimming shortened V by 0 bases and J by 2 bases, and 13 bases separated the two germline ends. Looked up from germline, CDR1 is LGHNA and CDR2 is YNFKEQ. This CDR3 spans 16 amino acids. In DNA, the CDR3 is TGTGCCAGCAGCCAAGATACAGGGCGGGGGCAAGAGACCCAGTACTTC. Protein: CASSQDTGRGQETQYF.

This chain uses TRBV27 with TRBJ2-7; D gene uncertain. The CDR3 is made up of 10 amino acids. Germline V gene sequence: CDR1 MNHEY, CDR2 SMNVEV (reference sequence). Trimming removed 6 bases from V and 11 bases from J, with 11 bases in between. CDR3 bases: TGTGCCAGCAGCCCTCTTGAAGAGTACTTC. Its protein product is CASSPLEEYF.

V gene TRBV7-2 combines with J gene TRBJ2-1; TRBD2 might be the D (5 bases). Germline V gives CDR1 SGHTA, CDR2 FQGNSA. Trimming removed 1 base at V and 0 bases at J, with 10 bases between. This CDR3 spans 16 amino acids. The CDR3 sequence: CASSLVGVSSYNEQFF. CDR3 sequence (DNA): TGTGCCAGCAGCTTAGTCGGGGTAAGCTCCTACAATGAGCAGTTCTTC.

The rearrangement links TRBV11-1 to TRBJ2-5, with TRBD2 matching over 7 bases. V gave up 7 bases and J gave up 2 bases; unmatched junction bases: 4. Germline lookup yields CDR1 SGHAT and CDR2 FQDESV (reference sequence). The CDR3 loop spans 13 amino acids. The CDR3 here is CASTLGLQETQYF. CDR3 sequence (DNA): TGTGCCAGCACCCTGGGACTACAAGAGACCCAGTACTTC.

This sequence joins TRBV6-1 and TRBJ2-1; D is unresolved. This CDR3 has 12 amino acids. Germline CDR1 is MNHNS and CDR2 is SASEGT. The V end was cut by 1 base, the J end by 7 bases, with 5 bases between. The CDR3 bases are TGTGCCAGCAGTGAAGGAACGAATGAGCAGTTCTTC. It specifies CASSEGTNEQFF.

The chain couples TRBV7-3 to TRBJ1-1, with TRBD1 as a possible D gene (6 bases). Germline CDR1 reads SGHTA; CDR2 reads FQGTGA. The V gene lost 5 bases and the J gene lost 4 bases, with 17 bases spanning the gap. This CDR3 comprises 15 residues. The CDR3 spells CASSLRGGAGTEAFF. CDR3 nucleotide sequence: TGTGCCAGCAGCCTTCGAGGGGGAGCGGGCACTGAAGCTTTCTTT.

The table lists this clone with a few counts. This rearrangement joins TRBV7-9 to TRBJ2-2; D is uncertain. Per germline, CDR1 SEHNR and CDR2 FQNEAQ (reference sequence). CDR3 length equals 13 residues. V lost 2 bases, J lost 4 bases, and 5 bases lay in between. As DNA, the CDR3 is TGTGCCAGCAGCTTACAGCTCACCGGGGAGCTGTTTTTT. Its translation: CASSLQLTGELFF.

The J gene is TRBJ1-2, the V gene TRBV6-1; D uncertain. CDR3 size: 13 residues. Trimming shortened V by 7 bases and J by 3 bases, and 12 bases separated the two germline ends. Germline CDR1 MNHNS, CDR2 SASEGT. The CDR3 loop is CASMGGVDYGYTF. Here the CDR3 DNA reads TGTGCCAGCATGGGAGGTGTAGACTATGGCTACACCTTC.

This chain's CDR3 is CASKVQGGASSYEQYF. The CDR3 DNA sequence: TGTGCCAGCAAAGTTCAGGGGGGGGCCAGCTCCTACGAGCAGTACTTC. The chain combines TRBV7-8 with TRBJ2-7; D possibly uses TRBD1 or TRBD2 (7 bases each). Germline-derived CDR1 and CDR2 are SGHVS and FQNEAQ. The CDR3 totals 16 residues. V gave up 7 bases and J gave up 0 bases, with 19 bases separating them.

The chain uses TRBV10-1 and TRBJ2-3; tentative D call: TRBD2 (6 bases). V shed 3 bases and J shed 6 bases, with 13 bases lying between them. Germline V lookup: CDR1 WNHNN, CDR2 SYGVQD (reference sequence). This CDR3 is 14 amino acids long. CDR3: CASSDGTSTDTQYF. CDR3 DNA: TGCGCCAGCAGTGATGGGACTTCGACGGATACGCAGTATTTT.